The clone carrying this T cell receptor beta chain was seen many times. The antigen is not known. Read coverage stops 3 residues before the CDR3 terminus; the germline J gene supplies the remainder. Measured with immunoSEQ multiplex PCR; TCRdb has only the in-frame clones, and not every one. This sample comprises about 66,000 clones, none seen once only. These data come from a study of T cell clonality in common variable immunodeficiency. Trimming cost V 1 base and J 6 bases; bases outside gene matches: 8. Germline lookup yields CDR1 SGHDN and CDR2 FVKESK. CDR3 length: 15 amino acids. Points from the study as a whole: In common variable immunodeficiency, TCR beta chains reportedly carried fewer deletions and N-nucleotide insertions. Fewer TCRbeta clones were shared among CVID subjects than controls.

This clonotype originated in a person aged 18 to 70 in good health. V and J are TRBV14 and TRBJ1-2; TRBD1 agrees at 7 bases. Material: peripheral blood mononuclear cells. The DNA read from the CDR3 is TGTGCCAGCAGCCAAGCTGAGACAGGGAGGCATGGC. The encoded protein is CASSQAETGRHG. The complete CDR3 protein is CASSQAETGRHGYTF.